Here is one T cell receptor (beta chain) with its context. Antigen specificity is unknown. One end of the junction is discordant with germline, which a read error may explain. 60 Vbeta and 13 Jbeta primers were used in PCR. Sequencing was performed with immunoSEQ multiplex PCR; in TCRdb, only in-frame clones are kept and a portion is missing. The sample holds roughly 190,000 clones; 75% to 85% are singletons and the top ten take around 1.4%. The CDR3 is 16 amino acids. Germline CDR1 reads SEHNR; CDR2 reads FQNEAQ (reference sequence). The sample is drawn from a study of cytomegalovirus exposure and HLA in healthy donors. Study results and caveats: Differences between HLA loci emerged in a later analysis of TCR association rates, with DRB1 most and HLA-C fewest. Another analysis was done later, and it associated over 15,000 TCR beta sequences with HLA alleles at 0.05 false discovery rate. Based on reports, TCR beta sequences accurately predicted HLA-A and HLA-B alleles for most subjects.

Sequencing input: PBMCs. This TCR derives from a woman in her 50s in good health and CMV-seronegative. The V call is TRBV7-9, the J call TRBJ1-4; TRBD1 agrees at 11 bases. The CDR3: CSSSWNRDRGNEKLFF. The CDR3 DNA reads TGTTCCAGCAGCTGGAACCGGGACAGGGGGAATGAAAAACTGTTTTTT.